This passage covers 28 T cell receptor beta chains from one sample sequenced in a study of Graves' ophthalmopathy and Graves' hyperthyroidism. RNA transcripts were the template, and TCR beta CDR3 regions were amplified from them. The first-round RT-PCR employed HTBI primers together with the Qiagen OneStep RT-PCR kit. A multiplex PCR was then performed as the second round. A single record per CDR3 protein comes from TCRdb applying MiXCR to the multiplex PCR reads. The sample shows a few hundred thousand distinct CDR3 sequences, approximately 17% of them seen only once. Sequences were obtained from peripheral blood. These receptors originate from an adult woman with stable Graves' hyperthyroidism.

The V call is TRBV11-2, the J call TRBJ2-2; D remains ambiguous. CDR3 size: 15 residues. CDR1 is SGHAT, CDR2 FQNNGV, per germline. Trimming removed 2 bases at V and 0 bases at J, with 7 bases between. CDR3 sequence (DNA): TGTGCCAGCAGCTTAAGTTTCCCGAACACCGGGGAGCTGTTTTTT. Protein product: CASSLSFPNTGELFF. Supplemented by reference TRBV11-2 and TRBJ2-2, the full variable domain reads EAGVAQSPRYKIIEKRQSVAFWCNPISGHATLYWYQQILGQGPKLLIQFQNNGVVDDSQLPKDRFSAERLKGVDSTLKIQPAKLEDSAVYLCASSLSFPNTGELFFGEGSRLTVL.

The chain combines TRBV29-1 with TRBJ1-1; 8 nucleotides line up with TRBD1. Looked up from germline, CDR1 is SQVTM and CDR2 is ANQGSEA. This CDR3 comprises 14 residues. Trimming took 6 bases from V and 1 from J; bases not matched to a gene: 7. The CDR3 DNA reads as TGCAGCGTCCTCGACAGGGGTCGGAACACTGAAGCTTTCTTT. Its protein is CSVLDRGRNTEAFF.

This clonotype has ten or more counts. The chain employs TRBV19 and TRBJ2-2, with D perhaps being TRBD1 or TRBD2 (5 bases each). The CDR3 length is 19 residues. The V gene lost 4 bases and the J gene lost 0 bases, with 21 bases spanning the gap. The germline CDR1 and CDR2 sequences are LNHDA and SQIVND (reference sequence). CDR3: CASSRPKGLRGSNTGELFF. The CDR3 nucleotides read TGTGCCAGTAGTAGGCCCAAGGGGTTGAGGGGCTCGAACACCGGGGAGCTGTTTTTT.

This clonotype came up many times. This chain connects TRBV28 to TRBJ1-5; no clear D gene. V was shortened by 5 bases and J by 4 bases, with 18 bases between the two germline ends. The V gene's germline CDR1 is MDHEN and CDR2 SYDVKM. CDR3 length equals 16 residues. CDR3 loop: CASSPTLTPLNQPQHF. The CDR3, as DNA: TGTGCCAGCAGTCCCACTCTCACCCCCCTAAATCAGCCCCAGCATTTT.

The chain couples TRBV12-3 or TRBV12-4 to TRBJ2-5; 12 nucleotides match TRBD2. V trimming: 5 bases; J trimming: 1 base; junction bases outside the gene matches: 5. The CDR3 contains 16 residues. For the CDR3, the DNA is TGTGCCAGCAGTAGACTAGCGGGGGCAATCCAAGAGACCCAGTACTTC. It translates to CASSRLAGAIQETQYF.

This clonotype was seen repeatedly, ten times or more. The chain combines TRBV30 with TRBJ1-3, with unresolved D. This CDR3 region has 14 residues. The ends were cut back, 4 bases at V and 2 bases at J, with 12 bases in the middle. Germline assignment: CDR1 GTSNPN and CDR2 SVGIG (reference sequence). This CDR3 is CAWTPGGAGNTIYF. The CDR3 nucleotides are TGTGCCTGGACCCCTGGTGGAGCTGGAAACACCATATATTTT.

This clonotype was seen many times. J is TRBJ1-1 and V is TRBV28; D unresolved. CDR1 and CDR2 (germline): MDHEN, SYDVKM. CDR3 length equals 15 residues. V was cut by 6 bases and J by 4 bases, with 18 bases left in between. The CDR3 protein is CASRYPTARVTEAFF. The CDR3 nucleotides read TGTGCCAGCAGGTATCCCACAGCAAGGGTCACTGAAGCTTTCTTT.

The CDR3 region is CASSLDSGGISGNTIYF. CDR3 nucleotides: TGTGCCAGCAGTCTTGATAGTGGGGGCATCTCTGGAAACACCATATATTTT. The genes are TRBV12-3 or TRBV12-4 and TRBJ1-3; TRBD1 might be the D (6 bases). The CDR3 extends over 17 amino acids. Deletions cut 5 bases from V and 0 bases from J, with 17 bases between.

This clonotype appeared many times. This chain links TRBV29-1 with TRBJ1-1, with no clear D. Trimming stripped 6 bases from V and 1 base from J, with 3 bases between. The CDR3 covers 10 residues. CDR1 is SQVTM and CDR2 is ANQGSEA in the germline V gene. The CDR3 loop is CSVRNTEAFF. DNA for the CDR3: TGCAGCGTAAGGAACACTGAAGCTTTCTTT.

This clonotype was seen only a few times. V and J are TRBV7-8 and TRBJ2-5; D perhaps matches TRBD2 (5 bases). Germline CDR1 reads SGHVS; CDR2 reads FQNEAQ. V was shortened by 5 bases and J by 0 bases, with 16 bases between the two germline ends. This CDR3 is 16 amino acids long. The CDR3 loop reads CASSRRADSYQETQYF. In nucleotides, the CDR3 is TGTGCCAGCAGCCGACGGGCGGACTCGTACCAAGAGACCCAGTACTTC.

Ten or more counts support this clonotype. The rearrangement joins TRBV2 to TRBJ2-2; tentatively, D is TRBD2 (6 bases). The CDR3 is made up of 17 amino acids. Germline V gives CDR1 SNHLY, CDR2 FYNNEI. Trimming stripped 6 bases from V and 1 base from J, with 18 bases between. This chain's CDR3 is CASRTSREDMNTGELFF. As DNA, the CDR3 is TGTGCCAGCAGGACCAGCAGGGAGGACATGAACACCGGGGAGCTGTTTTTT.

The table lists this clonotype with a few counts. The J gene is TRBJ1-1, the V gene TRBV12-3 or TRBV12-4; no clear D. This CDR3 comprises 13 residues. V was clipped by 6 bases and J by 3 bases, with 11 bases between them. The CDR3 DNA reads as TGTGCCAGCAGGTCCATTGGGCACACTGAAGCTTTCTTT. Its translation is CASRSIGHTEAFF.

This clonotype was observed many times. The V gene is TRBV12-3 or TRBV12-4, the J gene TRBJ1-1; TRBD1 matches 9 bases. Losses at the gene ends were 4 bases for V and 1 base for J; bases not matched to a gene: 4. The CDR3 length is 15 residues. This CDR3 is CASSSRTGANTEAFF. The CDR3, as DNA: TGTGCCAGCAGTTCCCGGACAGGGGCGAACACTGAAGCTTTCTTT.

This clonotype occurred many times. This chain connects TRBV30 to TRBJ2-5, with D perhaps TRBD2 (5 bases). V was pared by 3 bases and J by 1 base, with 15 bases between. The CDR3 runs 15 residues. Germline-derived CDR1 and CDR2 are GTSNPN and SVGIG (reference sequence). The CDR3 sequence is CAWRRNGGFQETQYF. In DNA form, the CDR3 reads TGTGCCTGGAGACGTAACGGAGGCTTCCAAGAGACCCAGTACTTC.

This clonotype was observed many times. The chain uses TRBV27 and TRBJ2-7; D unclear. CDR3 length equals 11 residues. The germline CDR1 and CDR2 sequences are MNHEY and SMNVEV (reference sequence). Trimming pared 5 bases from V and 6 bases from J, leaving 8 bases between. The CDR3 DNA follows: TGTGCCAGCAGTGACTTTGCCGAGCAGTACTTC. It is translated as CASSDFAEQYF.

This clonotype was seen ten or more times. The chain is built from TRBV20-1 and TRBJ2-7; D is undetermined. This CDR3 contains 12 residues. The V end lost 5 bases, the J end lost 5 bases, and 13 bases lay between the germline ends. Germline CDR1 is DFQATT and CDR2 is SNEGSKA (reference sequence). In DNA, the CDR3 is TGCAGTGCTGCTGTCGGTGAGGACGAGCAGTACTTC. The encoded protein is CSAAVGEDEQYF.

The rearrangement uses TRBV6-2 or TRBV6-3 and TRBJ2-6; TRBD2 agrees at 8 bases. V lost 8 bases to trimming and J lost 0 bases; unmatched junction nucleotides: 15. This CDR3 is built from 19 residues. CDR1 is MNHEY and CDR2 is SVGEGT in the germline V gene. In DNA, the CDR3 is TGTGCCAGCCGTCCTGTTAGCGGGGAATCCCCCTCTGGGGCCAACGTCCTGACTTTC. It yields the protein CASRPVSGESPSGANVLTF.

Only a few counts were recorded for this clonotype. The chain combines TRBV18 with TRBJ2-5; tentatively, D is TRBD1 (5 bases). V was cut by 3 bases and J by 1 base, with 6 bases left in between. Germline V gene data show CDR1 as KGHSH and CDR2 as LQKENI. The CDR3 sequence is 13 residues long. In DNA form, the CDR3 reads TGTGCCAGCTCACCTGACAGCCAAGAGACCCAGTACTTC. Translation gives CASSPDSQETQYF.

This clonotype has at least ten counts. The chain joins TRBV5-1 to TRBJ1-6; no clear D. CDR1 is SGHRS and CDR2 is YFSETQ in the germline V gene. The CDR3 extends over 15 amino acids. Trimming stripped 4 bases from V and 5 bases from J, with 13 bases between. For the CDR3, the DNA is TGCGCCAGCAGCCCTGAGAAGGGAAATAATTCACCCCTCCACTTT. Translation: CASSPEKGNNSPLHF.

The chain joins TRBV6-1 to TRBJ2-5; no firm D call. Trimming cost V 7 bases and J 3 bases, with 12 bases left between them. This CDR3 has 13 residues. Germline-derived CDR1 and CDR2 are MNHNS and SASEGT. The CDR3 DNA reads TGTGCCAGCACCTTCTGGGTCGAAGAGACCCAGTACTTC. This encodes CASTFWVEETQYF.

This clonotype came up once. The chain links TRBV4-2 to TRBJ1-1, with TRBD1 as a possible D gene (6 bases). CDR1 and CDR2 from the germline V gene are LGHNA and YNFKEQ. V lost 5 bases and J 3 bases, leaving 13 bases between the germline ends. The length of the CDR3 is 14 residues. The CDR3 region is CASSGHRADTEAFF. Written as DNA, the CDR3 is TGTGCCAGCAGCGGTCACAGGGCGGACACTGAAGCTTTCTTT.

At least ten counts were recorded for this clonotype. The V call is TRBV2, the J call TRBJ2-2, with a weak D call TRBD1 (7 bases). The CDR3 runs to 15 residues. The V end was cut by 6 bases, the J end by 1 base, with 12 bases between. The V gene's germline CDR1 is SNHLY and CDR2 FYNNEI. The chain's CDR3 is CASSTRDRNTGELFF. CDR3 sequence (DNA): TGTGCCAGCAGCACGCGGGACAGGAACACCGGGGAGCTGTTTTTT.

This clonotype was picked up many times. The J gene is TRBJ1-5, the V gene TRBV28, with D uncertain. There are 14 residues in the CDR3. V was shortened by 9 bases and J by 2 bases, with 14 bases between the two germline ends. Germline assignment: CDR1 MDHEN and CDR2 SYDVKM. CDR3 in amino acids: CASQDPPGNQPQHF. CDR3 coding DNA: TGTGCCAGTCAAGACCCACCAGGCAATCAGCCCCAGCATTTT.

This clonotype was seen many times. The chain joins TRBV6-1 to TRBJ2-5; D is unresolved. With 1 base removed from V and 1 base from J, the gap between germline ends came to 7 bases. This CDR3 comprises 14 residues. Germline CDR1 reads MNHNS; CDR2 reads SASEGT. CDR3 sequence (DNA): TGTGCCAGCAGTGAAGGATGGGTCCAAGAGACCCAGTACTTC. This translates into CASSEGWVQETQYF.

This clonotype showed up just a few times. This sequence joins TRBV14 and TRBJ2-2; 14 bases are a match to TRBD2. J was trimmed by 6 bases and V by 3 bases; bases with no gene match: 9. The V gene's germline CDR1 is SGHDN and CDR2 FVKESK. The length of the CDR3 is 18 residues. The CDR3 nucleotides read TGTGCCAGCAGCCAGGGACTAGCGGGAGACGTGTACGCCGGGGAGCTGTTTTTT. Translation gives CASSQGLAGDVYAGELFF.

The sample holds many counts of this clonotype. The CDR3 here is CSVVSISGRSDEQYF. The CDR3 nucleotides read TGCAGCGTTGTATCGATTAGCGGGAGGTCCGACGAGCAGTACTTC. The chain recombines TRBV29-1 with TRBJ2-7, with 10 positions matching TRBD2. Germline V CDR1 and CDR2: SQVTM, ANQGSEA. V gave up 4 bases and J gave up 5 bases; unmatched junction bases: 11. This CDR3 is 15 amino acids long.

In its sample, this clonotype was seen a few times. The chain is built from TRBV4-3 and TRBJ1-1, with D unresolved. This CDR3 has 15 residues. Germline lookup yields CDR1 LGHNA and CDR2 YSLEER. V lost 0 bases to trimming and J lost 5 bases, with 13 bases between them. In DNA form, the CDR3 reads TGCGCCAGCAGCCAAGATAAAGGGCCGGGGACTGAAGCTTTCTTT. Translating it yields CASSQDKGPGTEAFF.

There are a few counts of this clonotype. The chain combines TRBV6-5 with TRBJ1-4; D is uncertain. V was pared by 3 bases and J by 3 bases, with 11 bases between. The CDR3 consists of 15 residues. The germline CDR1 and CDR2 sequences are MNHEY and SVGAGI. The CDR3 DNA follows: TGTGCCAGCAGTTATAGGGCGGCAGCTAATGAAAAACTGTTTTTT. Encoded protein: CASSYRAAANEKLFF.